Below, 30 T cell receptor beta chains from the same sample are listed, as sequenced in a study of identical twins. Each CDR3 protein is one row after TCRdb ran MiXCR on the 5' RACE reads. The sample shows 500,000 to 650,000 distinct CDR3 sequences, approximately 20% of them seen only once. The same data also contributed to another study, on yellow fever vaccine responses in identical twins.

Sequencing was carried out using CD4+ T cells sorted from blood. Receptors originate from a woman aged 18-30 years in good health.

This clonotype showed up just a few times. The CDR3 sequence is CASSSVVPGELFF. Here the CDR3 DNA reads TGCGCCAGCAGCTCCGTGGTGCCCGGGGAGCTGTTTTTT. The chain couples TRBV5-1 to TRBJ2-2, with D unclear. V was cut by 3 bases and J by 6 bases, with 9 bases left in between. Germline lookup yields CDR1 SGHRS and CDR2 YFSETQ. The CDR3 spans 13 residues.

The genes are TRBV10-3 and TRBJ2-7; D gene unclear. This CDR3 is 14 amino acids long. Germline lookup yields CDR1 ENHRY and CDR2 SYGVKD. Deletions cut 2 bases from V and 3 bases from J, with 11 bases between. The CDR3 spells CAISERRDIYEQYF. As DNA, the CDR3 is TGTGCCATCAGTGAGAGGAGAGACATCTACGAGCAGTACTTC.

The chain has TRBV20-1 and TRBJ2-3; 13 bases map to TRBD2. Germline trimming cut 6 bases from V and 2 bases from J; bases unmatched to any gene: 5. This CDR3 has 15 residues. Germline-derived CDR1 and CDR2 are DFQATT and SNEGSKA (reference sequence). The CDR3: CSAPTSGRFTDTQYF. As DNA, the CDR3 is TGCAGTGCCCCGACTAGCGGGAGGTTCACAGATACGCAGTATTTT.

This clonotype was seen a handful of times. This chain uses TRBV6-5 with TRBJ1-2; the match to TRBD1 covers 9 bases. CDR1 is MNHEY, CDR2 SVGAGI, per germline. Germline trimming cut 0 bases from V and 8 bases from J; bases unmatched to any gene: 4. The CDR3 totals 14 residues. CDR3 residues: CASSYSGQGKGYTF. The CDR3 nucleotides read TGTGCCAGCAGTTACTCGGGACAGGGCAAGGGCTACACCTTC.

A few counts support this clonotype. The chain is built from TRBV7-6 and TRBJ2-7; the D gene is possibly TRBD2 (6 bases). This CDR3 is 15 amino acids long. With 5 bases removed from V and 9 bases from J, the gap between germline ends came to 23 bases. From germline, CDR1 is SGHVS and CDR2 FNYEAQ. In DNA, the CDR3 is TGTGCCAGCAGCCCCGACGGGGGACGAACGGCGGGGCAGTACTTC. This translates into CASSPDGGRTAGQYF. The full variable domain, in which reference TRBV7-6 and TRBJ2-7 provide the parts outside the CDR3, is GAGVSQSPRYKVTKRGQDVALRCDPISGHVSLYWYRQALGQGPEFLTYFNYEAQQDKSGLPNDRFSAERPEGSISTLTIQRTEQRDSAMYRCASSPDGGRTAGQYFGPGTRLTVT.

V usage is TRBV29-1 and J usage is TRBJ1-5, with no clear D. From germline, CDR1 is SQVTM and CDR2 ANQGSEA. Trimming took off 4 bases at V and 1 base at J, with 5 bases between the two ends. This CDR3 has 12 residues. This CDR3 is CSVGQSNQPQHF. Written as DNA, the CDR3 is TGCAGCGTTGGCCAGAGCAATCAGCCCCAGCATTTT.

This clonotype was observed a few times. The chain employs TRBV5-1 and TRBJ2-6; no clear D. V was cut by 0 bases and J by 1 base, with 14 bases left in between. The CDR3 extends over 18 amino acids. From germline, CDR1 is SGHRS and CDR2 YFSETQ. The CDR3 loop is CASSLVPPNPSGANVLTF. DNA of the CDR3: TGCGCCAGCAGCTTGGTCCCCCCTAACCCGTCTGGGGCCAACGTCCTGACTTTC.

In its sample, this clonotype was seen a few times. The CDR3 spells CASRHRAYNEQFF. The CDR3 DNA is TGTGCCAGCAGACATAGAGCCTACAATGAGCAGTTCTTC. The chain uses TRBV12-3 or TRBV12-4 and TRBJ2-1; D not certain. This CDR3 contains 13 residues. The V and J ends lost 6 bases and 2 bases respectively, with 8 bases between them.

This clonotype was seen only a few times. The chain couples TRBV20-1 to TRBJ2-1, with 8 bases matching TRBD2. The CDR3 has 16 residues. Germline trimming cut 3 bases from V and 5 bases from J; bases unmatched to any gene: 12. Germline assignment: CDR1 DFQATT and CDR2 SNEGSKA (reference sequence). CDR3 nucleotides: TGCAGTGCTAGTGGGGCGAGCGGGAGCTATGACAATGAGCAGTTCTTC. Translating gives CSASGASGSYDNEQFF.

This clonotype was detected only a few times. The V gene is TRBV20-1, the J gene TRBJ2-7, with 10 bases aligning to TRBD1. The V gene's germline CDR1 is DFQATT and CDR2 SNEGSKA (reference sequence). The CDR3 covers 15 residues. Unmatched junction bases numbered 5, after V lost 0 bases and J lost 3 bases. CDR3 sequence reads: CSARDPGQGGYEQYV. CDR3 DNA: TGCAGTGCTAGAGATCCAGGACAGGGGGGCTACGAGCAGTACGTC.

This clonotype was recorded a few times. The V call is TRBV6-1, the J call TRBJ2-7; 10 nucleotides match TRBD2. Germline assignment: CDR1 MNHNS and CDR2 SASEGT. The CDR3 runs to 15 residues. The V segment lost 4 bases and the J segment 3 bases; nucleotides outside the gene matches: 6. This CDR3 is CASSARTSGHYEQYF. DNA of the CDR3: TGTGCCAGCAGTGCCAGGACTAGCGGACACTACGAGCAGTACTTC.

This clonotype was seen a few times. Here the CDR3 DNA reads TGTGCCAGCAGCCAAGGTACAGGGCAGGGGAACATTCAGTACTTC. This encodes CASSQGTGQGNIQYF. This rearrangement joins TRBV3-1 to TRBJ2-4; D perhaps matches TRBD1 (6 bases). V was cut by 1 base and J by 7 bases, with 14 bases left in between. The CDR3 sequence is 15 residues long. Germline V gene sequence: CDR1 LGHDT, CDR2 YNNKEL (reference sequence).

This clonotype was detected many times. This chain connects TRBV7-9 to TRBJ2-7; 9 bases line up with TRBD2. This CDR3 spans 16 amino acids. Trimming took 2 bases from V and 4 from J; bases not matched to a gene: 9. Germline V CDR1 and CDR2: SEHNR, FQNEAQ (reference sequence). The CDR3: CASSLYIAGAGYEQYF. The CDR3 DNA follows: TGTGCCAGCAGCTTATATATAGCGGGAGCCGGGTACGAGCAGTACTTC.

This clonotype was picked up one time. CDR3 amino acids: CASSFPTSGGLASTDTQYF. The CDR3 DNA is TGTGCCAGCAGTTTTCCCACTAGCGGGGGGCTTGCTAGCACAGATACGCAGTATTTT. The rearrangement uses TRBV12-3 or TRBV12-4 and TRBJ2-3, with 12 nucleotides matching TRBD2. The CDR3 has 19 residues. V lost 3 bases and J lost 0; bases outside the gene matches: 10.

The DNA of the CDR3 is TGCGCCAGCAGCCGAGTATTAGGGAACGAGCAGTACTTC. This gives the protein CASSRVLGNEQYF. J is TRBJ2-7 and V is TRBV4-1, with D unresolved. The V gene lost 4 bases and the J gene lost 5 bases, with 12 bases spanning the gap. The CDR3 has 13 amino acids. Germline assignment: CDR1 MGHRA and CDR2 YSYEKL.

The V and J genes are TRBV11-2 and TRBJ1-4; TRBD1 matches at 8 bases. V lost 5 bases to trimming and J lost 8 bases; unmatched junction nucleotides: 10. Germline V gives CDR1 SGHAT, CDR2 FQNNGV. The CDR3 loop spans 15 amino acids. Here the CDR3 reads CASSPTGQGGEKLFF. CDR3 nucleotides: TGTGCCAGCAGCCCGACCGGACAGGGAGGCGAAAAACTGTTTTTT.

The V gene is TRBV19, the J gene TRBJ2-1; 11 nucleotides align to TRBD2. The germline CDR1 and CDR2 sequences are LNHDA and SQIVND (reference sequence). This CDR3 has 16 amino acids. Trimming cost V 1 base and J 6 bases; bases outside gene matches: 5. The CDR3 loop is CASSIGSGRARNEQFF. CDR3 coding DNA: TGTGCCAGTAGTATAGGTAGCGGGAGGGCCCGCAATGAGCAGTTCTTC.

This clonotype has only a few counts. The chain couples TRBV12-3 or TRBV12-4 to TRBJ2-1; 7 nucleotides match TRBD2. The CDR3 consists of 16 residues. The ends lost 4 bases at V and 2 bases at J; junction bases unmatched: 8. The CDR3: CASSSSASGAYNEQFF. The CDR3, as DNA: TGTGCCAGCAGTTCGTCGGCTAGCGGAGCCTACAATGAGCAGTTCTTC.

The V gene is TRBV12-3 or TRBV12-4, the J gene TRBJ2-1; TRBD2 matches at 9 bases. The CDR3 totals 15 residues. With 6 bases clipped from V and 9 bases from J, the junction kept 12 bases outside the gene matches. CDR3 DNA: TGTGCCAGCAGGCCCCGGGCGGGAGGGGGCAGTGAGCAGTTCTTC. It encodes CASRPRAGGGSEQFF.

This clonotype was detected only a few times. This chain joins TRBV7-2 and TRBJ2-1; weak D call: TRBD2 (5 bases). Per germline, CDR1 SGHTA and CDR2 FQGNSA. The V end was cut by 8 bases, the J end by 1 base, with 12 bases between. The CDR3 spans 14 residues. The CDR3: CASPPSGSYNEQFF. CDR3 in DNA: TGTGCCAGCCCTCCCTCGGGATCCTACAATGAGCAGTTCTTC.

This chain joins TRBV4-1 and TRBJ2-3; 9 bases align to TRBD1. With V trimmed by 4 bases and J by 4 bases, 9 bases remained unmatched. The CDR3 is 16 amino acids. CDR1 is MGHRA, CDR2 YSYEKL, per germline. The CDR3, as DNA: TGCGCCAGCAGCCGCGCGGGACAGGGTGTCGCAGATACGCAGTATTTT. Protein sequence: CASSRAGQGVADTQYF.

V is TRBV9 and J is TRBJ2-2, with D possibly being TRBD2 (5 bases). The CDR3 runs to 13 residues. The germline gives CDR1 SGDLS, CDR2 YYNGEE. V was trimmed by 0 bases and J by 10 bases, leaving 10 bases between them. CDR3 coding DNA: TGTGCCAGCAGCGTAGTTTGGGGAGAGGAGCTGTTTTTT. Amino acids: CASSVVWGEELFF.

The J gene is TRBJ1-1, the V gene TRBV27; a possible D gene is TRBD1 (6 bases). V was shortened by 5 bases and J by 2 bases, with 18 bases between the two germline ends. The CDR3 is 16 residues long. Germline V gives CDR1 MNHEY, CDR2 SMNVEV (reference sequence). CDR3 residues: CASSPRGRGINTEAFF. The CDR3 nucleotides are TGTGCCAGCAGTCCCAGGGGCAGGGGCATAAACACTGAAGCTTTCTTT.

The J gene is TRBJ2-5, the V gene TRBV12-3 or TRBV12-4; 10 nucleotides align to TRBD1. V shed 6 bases and J 4 bases; nucleotides not matched to a gene: 8. The CDR3 has 15 residues. CDR3 coding DNA: TGTGCCAGCAGCCCCGGGACAGGGGCCCGAGAGACCCAGTACTTC. Protein: CASSPGTGARETQYF.

Here the CDR3 DNA reads TGTGCCAGCAGTGCGTTGTGGGGTCAGCCCCAGCATTTT. Protein: CASSALWGQPQHF. The chain recombines TRBV2 with TRBJ1-5; D gene uncertain. The CDR3 totals 13 residues. The V gene lost 4 bases and the J gene lost 6 bases, with 10 bases spanning the gap. Germline CDR1 SNHLY, CDR2 FYNNEI.

Concerning this clonotype: One junction end does not reproduce the germline sequence, and a read error may be involved. This CDR3 is CATSQALAGGLLAKNIQYF. In DNA form, the CDR3 reads TGTGCCACCAGCCAAGCGTTAGCGGGGGGGCTATTAGCCAAAAACATTCAGTACTTC. This chain links TRBV3-1 with TRBJ2-4; 11 nucleotides agree with TRBD2. The CDR3 is made up of 19 amino acids. Germline V gene sequence: CDR1 LGHDT, CDR2 YNNKEL (reference sequence).

This clonotype came up a few times. The rearrangement uses TRBV5-1 and TRBJ2-2, with 7 bases fitting TRBD2. There are 14 residues in the CDR3. J gave up 6 bases and V 1 base, and 3 bases lay outside the gene matches. Germline CDR1 reads SGHRS; CDR2 reads YFSETQ. CDR3: CASSLRGGSGELFF. CDR3 coding DNA: TGCGCCAGCAGCTTGAGGGGAGGGTCCGGGGAGCTGTTTTTT.

V gene TRBV12-5 combines with J gene TRBJ2-1, with 11 nucleotides matching TRBD2. The V gene end was trimmed by 4 bases and the J gene end by 4 bases; junction bases not matched to a gene: 6. The V gene's germline CDR1 is LGHNT and CDR2 FRNRAP. The CDR3 contains 16 residues. The chain's CDR3 is CASGSSGTSGYNEQFF. CDR3 in DNA: TGTGCTAGTGGTTCCAGCGGGACTAGCGGTTACAATGAGCAGTTCTTC.

The rearrangement links TRBV10-3 to TRBJ1-1, with TRBD1 matching 9 bases. The CDR3 runs 11 residues. V shed 10 bases and J 11 bases; nucleotides not matched to a gene: 8. Per germline, CDR1 ENHRY and CDR2 SYGVKD. The CDR3 nucleotides are TGTGCCACCATCGACAGGGGGGGTGCTTTCTTT. This translates into CATIDRGGAFF.

This clonotype was seen more than once but under ten times. The chain has TRBV11-2 and TRBJ2-2, with 8 bases identical to TRBD1. The CDR3 spans 15 residues. Trimming cost V 5 bases and J 4 bases; bases outside gene matches: 6. The germline CDR1 and CDR2 sequences are SGHAT and FQNNGV. The CDR3 DNA is TGTGCCAGCAGCCCCGACAGGGGACCCACCGGGGAGCTGTTTTTT. Translated: CASSPDRGPTGELFF.